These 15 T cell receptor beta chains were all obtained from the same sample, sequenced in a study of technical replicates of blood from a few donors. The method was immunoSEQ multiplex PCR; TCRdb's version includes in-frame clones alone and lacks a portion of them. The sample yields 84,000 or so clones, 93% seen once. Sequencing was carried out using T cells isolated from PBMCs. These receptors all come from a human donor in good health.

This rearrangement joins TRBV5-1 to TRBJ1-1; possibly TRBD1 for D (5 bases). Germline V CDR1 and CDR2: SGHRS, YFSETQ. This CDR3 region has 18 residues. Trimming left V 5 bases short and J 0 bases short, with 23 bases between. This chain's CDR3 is CASRAQGTSFFVNTEAFF. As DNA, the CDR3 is TGCGCCAGCAGAGCTCAGGGAACCTCCTTTTTCGTGAACACTGAAGCTTTCTTT. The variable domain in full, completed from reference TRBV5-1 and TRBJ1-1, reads KAGVTQTPRYLIKTRGQQVTLSCSPISGHRSVSWYQQTPGQGLQFLFEYFSETQRNKGNFPGRFSGRQFSNSRSEMNVSTLELGDSALYLCASRAQGTSFFVNTEAFFGQGTRLTVV.

The DNA of the CDR3 is TGTGCCAGCAGGGCGGGGGGGGGCCGCGGGCCCCAGCATTTT. Translated, it gives CASRAGGGRGPQHF. The J gene is TRBJ1-5, the V gene TRBV6-1; D might be TRBD1 (6 bases). CDR1 and CDR2 (germline): MNHNS, SASEGT. The CDR3 runs to 14 residues. The V gene lost 6 bases and the J gene lost 9 bases, with 18 bases spanning the gap.

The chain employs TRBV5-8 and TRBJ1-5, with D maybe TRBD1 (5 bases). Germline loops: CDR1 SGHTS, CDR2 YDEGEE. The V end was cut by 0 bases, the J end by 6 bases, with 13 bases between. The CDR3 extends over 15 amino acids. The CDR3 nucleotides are TGTGCCAGCAGCTTGGACTCAGGGAGGTTTCAGCCCCAGCATTTT. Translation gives CASSLDSGRFQPQHF.

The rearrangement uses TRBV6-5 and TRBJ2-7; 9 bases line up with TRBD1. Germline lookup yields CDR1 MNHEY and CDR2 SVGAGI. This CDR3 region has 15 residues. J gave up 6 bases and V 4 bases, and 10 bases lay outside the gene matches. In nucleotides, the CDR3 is TGTGCCAGCAGTTCGATCGGGACAGGGCCTGTCGAGCAGTACTTC. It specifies CASSSIGTGPVEQYF.

This CDR3 reads CASSLGEQGLDYGYTF. The DNA of the CDR3 is TGTGCCAGCAGCTTAGGTGAACAGGGCTTAGACTATGGCTACACCTTC. The gene calls are TRBV11-2 and TRBJ1-2, with D possibly matching TRBD1 (6 bases). V was shortened by 1 base and J by 3 bases, with 15 bases between the two germline ends. The CDR3 is 16 amino acids. The germline CDR1 and CDR2 sequences are SGHAT and FQNNGV.

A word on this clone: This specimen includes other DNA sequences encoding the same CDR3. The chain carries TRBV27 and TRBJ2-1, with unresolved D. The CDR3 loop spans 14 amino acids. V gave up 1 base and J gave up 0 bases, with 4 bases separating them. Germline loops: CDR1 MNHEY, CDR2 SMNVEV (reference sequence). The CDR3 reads CASSLYSSYNEQFF. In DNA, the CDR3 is TGTGCCAGCAGTTTATATAGCTCCTACAATGAGCAGTTCTTC.

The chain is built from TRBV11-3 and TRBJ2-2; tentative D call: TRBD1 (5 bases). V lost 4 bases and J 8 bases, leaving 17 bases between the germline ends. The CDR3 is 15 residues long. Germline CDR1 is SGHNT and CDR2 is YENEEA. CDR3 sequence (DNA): TGTGCCAGCAGCTCTAGGCAGGGAAATCGGGGGGAGCTGTTTTTT. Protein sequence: CASSSRQGNRGELFF. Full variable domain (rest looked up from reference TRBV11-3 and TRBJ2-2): EAGVVQSPRYKIIEKKQPVAFWCNPISGHNTLYWYLQNLGQGPELLIRYENEEAVDDSQLPKDRFSAERLKGVDSTLKIQPAELGDSAVYLCASSSRQGNRGELFFGEGSRLTVL.

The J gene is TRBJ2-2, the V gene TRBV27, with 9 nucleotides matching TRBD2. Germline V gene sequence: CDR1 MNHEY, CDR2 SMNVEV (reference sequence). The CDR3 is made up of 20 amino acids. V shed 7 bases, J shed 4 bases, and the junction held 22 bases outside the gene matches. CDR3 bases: TGTGCCAGCATCCCCCGAAGGCCTTTAAGCGGGGGGATTGGCACCGGGGAGCTGTTTTTT. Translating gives CASIPRRPLSGGIGTGELFF.

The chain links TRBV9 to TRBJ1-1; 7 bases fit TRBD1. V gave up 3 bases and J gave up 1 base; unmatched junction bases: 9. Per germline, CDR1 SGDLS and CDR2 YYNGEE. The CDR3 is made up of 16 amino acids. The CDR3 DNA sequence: TGTGCCAGCAGCGGATCACAGGGGTTGAGGAACACTGAAGCTTTCTTT. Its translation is CASSGSQGLRNTEAFF.

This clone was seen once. CDR3 nucleotides: TGTGCCAGCAGGGAGGAACGGACCCACGAGCAGTACTTC. Protein product: CASREERTHEQYF. The chain is built from TRBV28 and TRBJ2-7; tentatively, D is TRBD2 (5 bases). CDR3 size: 13 residues. CDR1 MDHEN and CDR2 SYDVKM come from the germline V gene. V lost 6 bases and J lost 5, with 14 bases in between.

The DNA of the CDR3 is TGTGCCAGCAGCTTCCAGGACACGTTCGACGAGCAGTACTTC. Residues: CASSFQDTFDEQYF. This chain links TRBV7-2 with TRBJ2-7; weak D call: TRBD1 (5 bases). CDR1 and CDR2 from the germline V gene are SGHTA and FQGNSA. V lost 3 bases and J 5 bases, leaving 14 bases between the germline ends. CDR3 length equals 14 residues. The complete variable domain, with remaining parts taken from reference TRBV7-2 and TRBJ2-7, reads GAGVSQSPSNKVTEKGKDVELRCDPISGHTALYWYRQSLGQGLEFLIYFQGNSAPDKSGLPSDRFSAERTGGSVSTLTIQRTQQEDSAVYLCASSFQDTFDEQYFGPGTRLTVT.

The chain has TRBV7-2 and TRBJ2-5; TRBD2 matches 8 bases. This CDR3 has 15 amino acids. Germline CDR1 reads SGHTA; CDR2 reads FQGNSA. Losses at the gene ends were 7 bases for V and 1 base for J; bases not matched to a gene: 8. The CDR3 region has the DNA TGTGCCAGCACTTCCCCCGGGACTAGCCAAGAGACCCAGTACTTC. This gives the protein CASTSPGTSQETQYF.

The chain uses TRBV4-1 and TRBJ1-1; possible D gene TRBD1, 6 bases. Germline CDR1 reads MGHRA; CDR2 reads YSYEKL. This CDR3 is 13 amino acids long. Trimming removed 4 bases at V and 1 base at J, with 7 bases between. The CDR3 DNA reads TGCGCCAGCAGCCCCAGGGGGAACACTGAAGCTTTCTTT. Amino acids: CASSPRGNTEAFF.

CDR3 in amino acids: CASSPLGQERGYTF. DNA of the CDR3: TGTGCCAGCAGCCCTCTGGGACAAGAAAGGGGCTACACCTTC. The V and J genes are TRBV11-3 and TRBJ1-2; tentative D call: TRBD1 (6 bases). V was cut by 5 bases and J by 8 bases, with 18 bases left in between. Germline CDR1 SGHNT, CDR2 YENEEA. The CDR3 length is 14 residues. The full variable domain, completed using reference TRBV11-3 and TRBJ1-2, is EAGVVQSPRYKIIEKKQPVAFWCNPISGHNTLYWYLQNLGQGPELLIRYENEEAVDDSQLPKDRFSAERLKGVDSTLKIQPAELGDSAVYLCASSPLGQERGYTFGSGTRLTVV.

For the CDR3, the DNA is TGTGCCAGCAGTGATTTGATATCCGACATGTCCGGGGAGCTGTTTTTT. Its protein product is CASSDLISDMSGELFF. The gene calls are TRBV2 and TRBJ2-2; D gene uncertain. CDR3 length equals 16 residues. With 3 bases removed from V and 6 bases from J, the gap between germline ends came to 17 bases. Germline CDR1 SNHLY, CDR2 FYNNEI.